This entry is about one T cell receptor beta chain. Its antigen is currently unknown. One entry per CDR3 protein, called by TCRdb with MiXCR from the reads. In the table there are just over 300,000 distinct CDR3 sequences, 17% of which are singletons. The sample belongs to a study of T cell repertoires in cytomegalovirus infection. Study results and caveats: What dominated the ex vivo response were HLA-C-restricted CMV-specific TCR beta clonotypes.

The CDR3 consists of 12 residues. V lost 4 bases and J 5 bases, leaving 8 bases between the germline ends. The chain combines TRBV12-3 or TRBV12-4 with TRBJ1-2; D unclear. This sequence was found in a human donor in good health (CMV status not recorded). Some clones in this sample may be carry-over from other donors' samples. Sequencing input: PBMCs. The CDR3 coding sequence is TGTGCCAGCAGTTGGGAACGTTATGGCTACACCTTC. Protein: CASSWERYGYTF.